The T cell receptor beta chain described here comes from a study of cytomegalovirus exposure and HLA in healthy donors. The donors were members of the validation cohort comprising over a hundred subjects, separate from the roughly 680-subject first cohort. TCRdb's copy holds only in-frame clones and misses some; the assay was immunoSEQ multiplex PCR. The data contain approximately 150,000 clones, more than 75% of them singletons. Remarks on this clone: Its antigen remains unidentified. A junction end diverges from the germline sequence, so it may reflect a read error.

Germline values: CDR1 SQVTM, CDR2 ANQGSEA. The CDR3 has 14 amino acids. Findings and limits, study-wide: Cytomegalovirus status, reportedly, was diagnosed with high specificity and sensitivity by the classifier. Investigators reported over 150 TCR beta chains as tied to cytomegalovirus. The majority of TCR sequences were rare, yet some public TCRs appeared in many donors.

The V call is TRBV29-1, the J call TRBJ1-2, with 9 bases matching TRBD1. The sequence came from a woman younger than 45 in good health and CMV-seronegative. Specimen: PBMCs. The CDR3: CSGEITGGGYGYTF. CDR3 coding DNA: TGCAGCGGTGAAATCACAGGGGGCGGCTATGGCTACACCTTC.